Described below is a single T cell receptor (beta chain) sequence and its context. This clone was recorded once. This receptor's antigen is unknown. One base away there is no much larger clone; base qualities are not given. Spanning cysteine to phenylalanine, the CDR3 consists of 14 amino acids. Here the CDR3 DNA is all that survives: 42 bases in frame from base 1. The sample belongs to a study of T cell clones after liver transplantation (dated by TCRdb to between 2018 and 2021). For the wider study: The samples were obtained from ITN030ST, a randomized trial that attempted immunosuppression withdrawal within 2 years after liver transplantation. After a pre-transplant mixed lymphocyte reaction, TCRbeta sequencing was used to pinpoint donor-reactive T cell clones, which were subsequently tracked in post-transplant blood. As an antigen-independent comparator for the donor-reactive sequences, third party-reactive TCRbeta sequences from pre-transplant MLRs were identified as well. Of the eight recipients, a few were HCV-positive, while the remaining recipients had been transplanted for non-autoimmune, non-viral indications. The subjects received no induction therapy and were kept on standard immunosuppression until randomization at 12-24 months post-transplant. Tolerance was defined as complete immunosuppression withdrawal for at least one year with no rise in liver enzymes beyond twice the upper limit of normal. Blood samples were collected pre-transplant, then pre-randomization ahead of withdrawal, and finally post-randomization once withdrawal had either been completed or failed. A cohort of 8 liver transplant recipients was studied, of whom 3 were classified as tolerant and 5 as non-tolerant. General findings and caveats noted by the study authors: In two subjects, low numbers of available donor cells limited the measurable donor-reactive repertoire. Donor-reactive sequences declined more than third party-reactive ones, suggesting partial antigen-specific deletion unrelated to withdrawal success. Since no allograft tissue specimens were available, donor-reactive T cells may have migrated into the graft instead of being deleted. When repertoire turnover was taken into account, detection of donor-reactive sequences was significantly reduced in 7 of 8 subjects for CD4 and in 8 of 8 subjects for CD8. The conclusions were preliminary, being limited by small, heterogeneous patient numbers and by non-standardized post-transplant time points. Circulating donor-reactive CD4 TCRbeta sequences fell significantly post-transplant in most of the 8 subjects, irrespective of tolerance or HCV status.

Unstimulated PBMCs, after thawing, were stained for CD3, CD4 and CD8 and then FACS-sorted into CD3+CD4+ and CD3+CD8+ populations. All 8 studied subjects were randomized to withdrawal of immunosuppression. The Qiagen DNeasy Blood and Tissue Kit was used to isolate genomic DNA. Frozen genomic DNA underwent high-throughput TCRbeta CDR3 sequencing by immunoSEQ, including PCR amplification, mapping, bias correction and internal controls. In the paper's pipeline: Productive rearrangements were retained, and unique TCRbeta sequences were defined by the CDR3 nucleotide sequence together with the V and J gene. For classification of a sequence as donor-reactive, at least 5-fold expansion in CFSE-low cells relative to unstimulated pre-transplant cells and a frequency of at least 0.01% were required. Minimum frequency thresholds were set for each subject on the basis of the unstimulated sample with the lowest template count, so that a detection power of at least 90% was ensured. Jensen-Shannon divergence between the top 1000 TCRbeta sequences post-transplant and pre-transplant was used to measure repertoire turnover. Two-sided Fisher's exact tests were used to test for changes in how often donor-reactive sequences were detected. Not all clones reach the TCRdb copy of this immuneACCESS table, which keeps in-frame sequences only. Checked studies attribute under half of the gap to unresolved V genes and leave the rest unexplained. For V, J and clone size, that table is used; D and trimming come from the DNA. The sample table contains 68,000 or so clones; only one count was recorded for approximately 92% of them. The ten top clones hold more than 0.85% of the sample.

The sample consisted of CD4+ T cells from blood, taken less than 28 months after liver transplant. The TCR originated in a human patient who received a liver transplant. After a transplant, some T cells may be the graft donor's own cells. This receptor chain uses TRBV21-1 and TRBJ1-4. TRBV21-1 has pseudogene status. The sequence in DNA is TGTGCCAGCAGCAAGGGGGTAAAAAATGAAAAACTGTTTTTT. The resulting protein is CASSKGVKNEKLFF.